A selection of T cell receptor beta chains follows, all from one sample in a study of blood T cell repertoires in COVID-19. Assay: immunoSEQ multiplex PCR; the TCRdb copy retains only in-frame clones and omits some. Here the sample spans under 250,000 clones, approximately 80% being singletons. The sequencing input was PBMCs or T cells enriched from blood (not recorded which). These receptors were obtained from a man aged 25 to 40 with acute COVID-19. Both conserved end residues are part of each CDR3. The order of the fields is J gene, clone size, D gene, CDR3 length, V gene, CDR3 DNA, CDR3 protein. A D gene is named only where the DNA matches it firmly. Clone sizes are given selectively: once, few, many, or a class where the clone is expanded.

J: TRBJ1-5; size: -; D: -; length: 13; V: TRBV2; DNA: TGTGCCAGCAGTGAATATAGCAATCAGCCCCAGCATTTT; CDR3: CASSEYSNQPQHF
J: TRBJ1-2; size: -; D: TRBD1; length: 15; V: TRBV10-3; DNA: TGTGCCACCATGGACTGGCGACAGGGGGTCGGCGGCTACACCTTC; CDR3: CATMDWRQGVGGYTF
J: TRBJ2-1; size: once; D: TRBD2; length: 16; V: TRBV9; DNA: TGTGCCAGCAGCGTAGGCCCGGGAGGGTACAACAATGAGCAGTTCTTC; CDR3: CASSVGPGGYNNEQFF
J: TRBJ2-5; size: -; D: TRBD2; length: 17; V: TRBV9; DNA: TGTGCCAGCAGCGTGATCCCTAGCGGGGGTCACCAAGAGACCCAGTACTTC; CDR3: CASSVIPSGGHQETQYF
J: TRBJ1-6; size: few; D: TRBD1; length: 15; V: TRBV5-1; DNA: TGCGCCAGCAGCTTGGGACAGGGGGCTAGTTCACCCCTCCACTTT; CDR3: CASSLGQGASSPLHF
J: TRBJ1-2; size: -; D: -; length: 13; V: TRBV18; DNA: TGTGCCAGCTCCCCGGGGAATTCGCGGGGCTACACCTTC; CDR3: CASSPGNSRGYTF
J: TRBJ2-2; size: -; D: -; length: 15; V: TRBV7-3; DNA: TGTGCCAGCAGCGGCCTTGGGAGGAACACCGGGGAGCTGTTTTTT; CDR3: CASSGLGRNTGELFF
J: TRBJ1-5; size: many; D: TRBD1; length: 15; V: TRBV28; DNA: TGTGCCAGCAGTTTAAGATCGGGACAGGGGCCGCCCCAGCATTTT; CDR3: CASSLRSGQGPPQHF
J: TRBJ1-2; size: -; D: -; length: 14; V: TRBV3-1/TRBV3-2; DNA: TGTGCCAGCAGCCCCCTCGAAGGGGATAGTGGCTACACCTTC; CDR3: CASSPLEGDSGYTF
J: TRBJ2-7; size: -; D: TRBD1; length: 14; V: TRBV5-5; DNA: TGTGCCAGCAGCCGGGACAGGGAGGAAGGTTGGCAGTACTTC; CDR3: CASSRDREEGWQYF
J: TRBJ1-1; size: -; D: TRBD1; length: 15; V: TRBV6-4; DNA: TGTGCCAGCAGCCCCGGACAGGGAATGAACACTGAAGCTTTCTTT; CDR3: CASSPGQGMNTEAFF
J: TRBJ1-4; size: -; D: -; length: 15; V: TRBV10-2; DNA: TGCGCCAGCAGTGAGTCCAGGGGCGCCAATGAAAAACTGTTTTTT; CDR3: CASSESRGANEKLFF
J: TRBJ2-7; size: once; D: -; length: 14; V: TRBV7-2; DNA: TGTGCCAGCAGCCCGCGGCGTCCCCCCTACGAGCAGTACTTC; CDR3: CASSPRRPPYEQYF
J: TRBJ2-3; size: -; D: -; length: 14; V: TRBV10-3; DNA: TGTGCCATCAGACAGGCAGGGGACCCAGATACGCAGTATTTT; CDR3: CAIRQAGDPDTQYF
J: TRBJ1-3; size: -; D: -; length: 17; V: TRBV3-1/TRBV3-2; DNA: TGTGCCAGCAGCCCTCTCTTAGCCGGTGGGTCTCGGTACACCATATATTTT; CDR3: CASSPLLAGGSRYTIYF
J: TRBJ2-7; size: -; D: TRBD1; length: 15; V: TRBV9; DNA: TGTGCCAGCAGCGTCGGGACAGGGGGGATCTACGAGCAGTACTTC; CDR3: CASSVGTGGIYEQYF
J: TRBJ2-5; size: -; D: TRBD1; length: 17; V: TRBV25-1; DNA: TGTGCCAGCAGTGTACGGGACAGGGGGCCGGAAGGAGAGACCCAGTACTTC; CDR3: CASSVRDRGPEGETQYF
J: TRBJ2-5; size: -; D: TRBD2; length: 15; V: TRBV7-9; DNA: TGTGCCAGCAGCCTGACTAGCCTCGCTCAAGAGACCCAGTACTTC; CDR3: CASSLTSLAQETQYF
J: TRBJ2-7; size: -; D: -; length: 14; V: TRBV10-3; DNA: TGTGCCATCAATAATCGGGGTCCAACCTACGAGCAGTACTTC; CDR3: CAINNRGPTYEQYF
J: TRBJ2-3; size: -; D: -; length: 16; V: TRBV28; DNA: TGTGCCACCCTTTATGCGACGGGACTCAGCACAGATACGCAGTATTTT; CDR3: CATLYATGLSTDTQYF
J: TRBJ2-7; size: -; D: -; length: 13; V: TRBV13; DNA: TGTGCCAGCAGCTTAGGCCTCACTACCGAGCAGTACTTC; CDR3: CASSLGLTTEQYF
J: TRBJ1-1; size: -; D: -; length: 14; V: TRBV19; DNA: TGTGCCAGTAGTATAGGGAGTAGGAACACTGAAGCTTTCTTT; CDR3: CASSIGSRNTEAFF
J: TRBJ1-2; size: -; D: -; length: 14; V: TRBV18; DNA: TGTGCCAGCTCACCAGCGCAAGCCAAATATGGCTACACCTTC; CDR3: CASSPAQAKYGYTF
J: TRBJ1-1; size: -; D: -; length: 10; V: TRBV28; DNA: TGTGCCAGCAACAGGGCCGAAGCTTTCTTT; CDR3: CASNRAEAFF
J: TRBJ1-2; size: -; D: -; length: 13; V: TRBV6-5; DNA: TGTGCCAGCTGGAGGTGGGGGGGCGGTGGCTACACCTTC; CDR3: CASWRWGGGGYTF
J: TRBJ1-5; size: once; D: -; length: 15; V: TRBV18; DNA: TGTGCCAGCTCACCTGAAATGGGAGGCAATCAGCCCCAGCATTTT; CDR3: CASSPEMGGNQPQHF